These T cell receptor beta chains were read from a single sample in a study of T-cell memory formation after mild COVID-19. TCRdb independently ran MiXCR on the 5' RACE reads; one entry per CDR3 protein. The sample holds 350,000 to 400,000 distinct CDR3 sequences, 20% to 25% seen once. The sample taken for sequencing was PBMCs or a T cell subset sorted from them (not recorded which). These receptors all stem from an adult woman who had mild COVID-19 (a few samples of this study predate the infection). Cell type and time point are not known. Both conserved end residues are part of each CDR3. The D gene is left open where the match is weak. Not all rows give a size; the values are once, few, many and, for expanded clones, a class.

j_call | clone_size | d_call | v_call | cdr3_aa | cdr3_nt
TRBJ2-5 | few | - | TRBV20-1 | CSASGAGQTQYF | TGCAGTGCTAGCGGGGCGGGTCAGACCCAGTACTTC
TRBJ2-1 | - | TRBD2 | TRBV6-5 | CASSYKLAGVREQFF | TGTGCCAGCAGTTACAAGCTAGCGGGAGTAAGGGAGCAGTTCTTC
TRBJ2-5 | few | TRBD2 | TRBV5-6 | CASSLVGTSGQETQYF | TGTGCCAGCAGCTTGGTCGGGACTAGCGGGCAAGAGACCCAGTACTTC
TRBJ2-6 | few | - | TRBV12-3/TRBV12-4 | CASSFLGFGGANVLTF | TGTGCCAGCAGTTTCCTGGGGTTTGGGGGGGCCAACGTCCTGACTTTC
TRBJ2-7 | many | TRBD1 | TRBV6-2/TRBV6-3 | CASSYRDRDYEQYF | TGTGCCAGCAGTTACCGGGACAGGGACTACGAGCAGTACTTC
TRBJ2-1 | - | TRBD2 | TRBV7-2 | CASSLAFTREKFF | TGTGCCAGCAGCTTAGCCTTCACGCGGGAGAAGTTCTTC
TRBJ2-3 | - | TRBD1 | TRBV29-1 | CSVEGPPGQNTDTQYF | TGCAGCGTCGAGGGGCCTCCGGGACAGAACACAGATACGCAGTATTTT
TRBJ1-6 | many | - | TRBV7-2 | CASSLRRQNSPLHF | TGTGCCAGCAGCTTACGTCGACAGAATTCACCCCTCCACTTT
TRBJ1-4 | - | - | TRBV12-3/TRBV12-4 | CASSDSGGASGEKLFF | TGTGCCAGCAGTGACAGCGGGGGGGCGTCGGGTGAAAAACTGTTTTTT
TRBJ2-7 | many | TRBD2 | TRBV3-1 | CASSREGLSYEQYF | TGTGCCAGCAGCCGGGAGGGCCTATCCTACGAGCAGTACTTC
TRBJ2-3 | few | TRBD2 | TRBV4-1 | CASSLETSGLTDTQYF | TGCGCCAGCAGCCTCGAGACTAGCGGACTCACAGATACGCAGTATTTT
TRBJ2-3 | - | - | TRBV14 | CASSDRFRNGTDTQYF | TGTGCCAGCAGCGACAGGTTCCGCAATGGCACAGATACGCAGTATTTT
TRBJ2-4 | - | - | TRBV7-2 | CASSLAKNIQYF | TGTGCCAGCAGCTTAGCCAAAAACATTCAGTACTTC
TRBJ2-7 | few | - | TRBV27 | CASRLAGSDEQYF | TGTGCCAGCAGATTGGCAGGGTCGGACGAGCAGTACTTC
TRBJ2-2 | many | TRBD2 | TRBV29-1 | CSVAGGAAGELFF | TGCAGCGTGGCGGGGGGGGCGGCCGGGGAGCTGTTTTTT
TRBJ2-7 | - | - | TRBV2 | CASSEYRAGATYEQYF | TGTGCCAGCAGTGAATATCGGGCAGGGGCCACCTACGAGCAGTACTTC
TRBJ2-1 | - | TRBD1 | TRBV27 | CASSFLGQGYNEQFF | TGTGCCAGCAGTTTCTTAGGACAGGGTTACAATGAGCAGTTCTTC
TRBJ1-1 | few | TRBD1 | TRBV12-3/TRBV12-4 | CASNTEQGAYTEAFF | TGTGCCAGCAATACTGAACAGGGGGCGTACACTGAAGCTTTCTTT
TRBJ2-2 | few | - | TRBV20-1 | CSATRPGEVFNTGELFF | TGCAGTGCTACACGCCCGGGAGAGGTCTTCAACACCGGGGAGCTGTTTTTT
TRBJ2-7 | - | TRBD2 | TRBV20-1 | CSADPGLASYEQYF | TGCAGTGCAGATCCAGGACTAGCATCCTACGAGCAGTACTTC
TRBJ2-2 | - | - | TRBV9 | CASSVGGGAWDTGELFF | TGTGCCAGCAGCGTAGGAGGGGGGGCGTGGGACACCGGGGAGCTGTTTTTT
TRBJ2-7 | many | TRBD1 | TRBV7-2 | CASSLVSFGQGVPYEQYF | TGTGCCAGCAGCTTAGTTTCGTTCGGCCAGGGGGTCCCCTACGAGCAGTACTTC
TRBJ1-2 | few | - | TRBV12-3/TRBV12-4 | CASSLVGFNYGYTF | TGTGCCAGCAGTTTAGTAGGGTTTAACTATGGCTACACCTTC
TRBJ1-5 | few | TRBD1 | TRBV6-4 | CASSDGTGQPQHF | TGTGCCAGCAGTGACGGGACAGGGCAGCCCCAGCATTTT
TRBJ1-2 | few | - | TRBV7-3 | CASSLTPRGEVGYTF | TGTGCCAGCAGCTTAACCCCGCGGGGGGAGGTTGGCTACACCTTC
TRBJ1-1 | - | TRBD1 | TRBV25-1 | CASRDRAEAFF | TGTGCCAGCAGAGACAGGGCTGAAGCTTTCTTT
TRBJ2-1 | few | - | TRBV29-1 | CSVQMGQKFF | TGCAGCGTCCAAATGGGACAAAAGTTCTTC
TRBJ2-5 | many | - | TRBV5-1 | CASSLEQIQETQYF | TGCGCCAGCAGCTTGGAACAGATCCAAGAGACCCAGTACTTC
TRBJ2-1 | - | TRBD1 | TRBV5-1 | CASSSQTGALNEQFF | TGCGCCAGCAGCAGCCAGACAGGGGCCCTCAATGAGCAGTTCTTC
TRBJ1-4 | - | - | TRBV29-1 | CSVEEARELFF | TGCAGCGTTGAAGAGGCCCGGGAACTGTTTTTT
TRBJ2-7 | - | TRBD1 | TRBV12-3/TRBV12-4 | CASSPRTGRQYF | TGTGCCAGCAGCCCTAGGACAGGGAGGCAGTACTTC
TRBJ1-1 | few | - | TRBV12-3/TRBV12-4 | CASTPGESNTEAFF | TGTGCCAGCACCCCAGGGGAATCGAACACTGAAGCTTTCTTT
TRBJ2-1 | few | - | TRBV4-1 | CASSRPLGDEQFF | TGCGCCAGCAGCCGCCCGCTAGGGGATGAGCAGTTCTTC
TRBJ2-7 | - | - | TRBV6-5 | CASRKGTYTYEQYF | TGTGCCAGCAGGAAGGGGACGTATACCTACGAGCAGTACTTC
TRBJ2-3 | few | TRBD2 | TRBV7-9 | CASIRTSGSFTDTQYF | TGTGCCAGCATCCGGACTAGCGGGAGTTTCACAGATACGCAGTATTTT
TRBJ1-1 | - | TRBD1 | TRBV7-9 | CASSLTHQGGMAEAFF | TGTGCCAGCAGCTTGACTCATCAGGGGGGGATGGCTGAAGCTTTCTTT
TRBJ2-7 | few | TRBD2 | TRBV19 | CASSKTSGSPYEQYF | TGTGCCAGTAGTAAGACTAGCGGGTCCCCCTACGAGCAGTACTTC
TRBJ2-1 | - | TRBD2 | TRBV18 | CASSPGAGSSYNEQFF | TGTGCCAGCTCACCAGGAGCGGGGAGCTCCTACAATGAGCAGTTCTTC
TRBJ1-6 | - | - | TRBV6-5 | CASSDSPRGSSPLHF | TGTGCCAGCAGTGATTCACCCCGGGGGAGTTCACCCCTCCACTTT
TRBJ2-7 | - | - | TRBV5-1 | CASSSGSLGGTYEQYF | TGCGCCAGCAGCTCCGGGTCCCTGGGGGGAACCTACGAGCAGTACTTC
TRBJ1-1 | - | - | TRBV6-5 | CASSLVGGGTTEAFF | TGTGCCAGCAGCTTGGTGGGGGGGGGTACGACTGAAGCTTTCTTT
TRBJ1-5 | - | - | TRBV5-8 | CASSMTNQGYSNQPQHF | TGTGCCAGCAGTATGACGAACCAGGGCTATAGCAATCAGCCCCAGCATTTT
TRBJ1-1 | few | - | TRBV7-2 | CASSLDPDMAAFF | TGTGCCAGCAGCTTAGATCCGGACATGGCCGCTTTCTTT
TRBJ1-1 | few | TRBD1 | TRBV12-3/TRBV12-4 | CASSLDRGLTEAFF | TGTGCCAGCAGCCTCGACAGGGGGCTAACTGAAGCTTTCTTT
TRBJ1-1 | few | - | TRBV5-1 | CASSITPGTEAFF | TGCGCCAGCAGCATTACTCCGGGGACTGAAGCTTTCTTT
TRBJ1-2 | few | - | TRBV7-2 | CASSLAPGYGYTF | TGTGCCAGCAGCTTAGCCCCCGGGTATGGCTACACCTTC
TRBJ1-2 | - | TRBD1 | TRBV6-5 | CASSYSQGTTGYTF | TGTGCCAGCAGTTACTCACAGGGGACAACTGGCTACACCTTC
TRBJ1-1 | few | - | TRBV6-5 | CASSYDGVSEAFF | TGTGCCAGCAGTTACGACGGGGTTAGTGAAGCTTTCTTT
TRBJ2-7 | few | TRBD1 | TRBV5-1 | CASSLTGTVDYEQYF | TGCGCCAGCAGCTTAACCGGGACAGTAGATTACGAGCAGTACTTC
TRBJ2-1 | few | TRBD1 | TRBV29-1 | CSVVDRGDSSYNEQFF | TGCAGCGTAGTGGACAGAGGGGACAGCTCCTACAATGAGCAGTTCTTC
TRBJ2-7 | few | - | TRBV5-5 | CASSLALLTYEQYF | TGTGCCAGCAGCTTGGCTTTGTTGACCTACGAGCAGTACTTC
TRBJ2-3 | - | TRBD2 | TRBV5-1 | CASSSGTSGGTDTQYF | TGCGCCAGCAGCTCCGGGACTAGCGGGGGCACAGATACGCAGTATTTT
TRBJ2-7 | few | - | TRBV3-1 | CASSLLGTEKYF | TGTGCCAGCAGCTTACTCGGGACGGAAAAGTACTTC
TRBJ2-7 | - | - | TRBV23-1 | CASSHLYRTPSSYEQYF | TGCGCCAGCAGTCATCTTTATAGGACACCCAGCTCCTACGAGCAGTACTTC
TRBJ2-2 | - | TRBD1 | TRBV9 | CASSLGQGQTGELFF | TGTGCCAGCAGCCTAGGACAGGGACAAACCGGGGAGCTGTTTTTT
TRBJ2-5 | few | TRBD2 | TRBV12-3/TRBV12-4 | CASSQNYGLAGNYKETQYF | TGTGCCAGCAGTCAAAACTACGGACTAGCGGGTAACTACAAAGAGACCCAGTACTTC
TRBJ2-5 | - | TRBD1 | TRBV5-6 | CASSSGQRETQYF | TGTGCCAGCAGCTCGGGACAGAGGGAGACCCAGTACTTC
TRBJ2-5 | few | - | TRBV9 | CASSVGSGYQETQYF | TGTGCCAGCAGCGTCGGTAGCGGATACCAAGAGACCCAGTACTTC